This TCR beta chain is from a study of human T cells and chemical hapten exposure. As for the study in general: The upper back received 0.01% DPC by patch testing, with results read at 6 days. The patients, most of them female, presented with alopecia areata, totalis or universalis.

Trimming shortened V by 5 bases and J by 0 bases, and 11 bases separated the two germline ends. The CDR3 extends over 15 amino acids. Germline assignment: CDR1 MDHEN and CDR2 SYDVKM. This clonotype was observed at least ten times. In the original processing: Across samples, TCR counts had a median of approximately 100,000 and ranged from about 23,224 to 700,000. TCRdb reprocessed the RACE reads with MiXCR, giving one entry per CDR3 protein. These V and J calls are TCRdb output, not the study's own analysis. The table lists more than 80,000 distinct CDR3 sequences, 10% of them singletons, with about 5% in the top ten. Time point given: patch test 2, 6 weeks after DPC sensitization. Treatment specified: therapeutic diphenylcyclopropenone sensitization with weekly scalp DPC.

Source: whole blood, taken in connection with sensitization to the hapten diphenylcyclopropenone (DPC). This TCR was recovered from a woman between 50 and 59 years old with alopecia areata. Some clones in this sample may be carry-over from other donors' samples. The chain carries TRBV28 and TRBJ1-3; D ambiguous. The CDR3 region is CASSPQRLSGNTIYF. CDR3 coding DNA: TGTGCCAGCAGTCCGCAGCGACTCTCTGGAAACACCATATATTTT.